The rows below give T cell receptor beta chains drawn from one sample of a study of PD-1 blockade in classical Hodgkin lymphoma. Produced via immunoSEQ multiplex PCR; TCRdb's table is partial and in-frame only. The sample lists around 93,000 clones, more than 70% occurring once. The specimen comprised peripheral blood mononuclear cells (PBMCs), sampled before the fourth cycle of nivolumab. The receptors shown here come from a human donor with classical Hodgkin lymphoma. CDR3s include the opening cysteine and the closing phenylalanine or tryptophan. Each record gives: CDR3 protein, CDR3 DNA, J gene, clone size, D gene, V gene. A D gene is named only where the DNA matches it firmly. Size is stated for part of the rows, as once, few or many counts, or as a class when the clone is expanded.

CASTLGLADYEQYF TGTGCCAGCACCTTAGGGCTAGCGGACTACGAGCAGTACTTC TRBJ2-7 - TRBD2 TRBV11-2
CASSSRTGGTTDTQYF TGTGCCAGCAGCTCTAGGACAGGGGGCACGACAGATACGCAGTATTTT TRBJ2-3 - TRBD1 TRBV11-3
CASTPPGGGGNTIYF TGTGCCAGCACCCCTCCGGGGGGCGGAGGAAACACCATATATTTT TRBJ1-3 - - TRBV28
CASSRGLAGLYEQYF TGCGCCAGCAGCCGAGGACTAGCGGGACTGTACGAGCAGTACTTC TRBJ2-7 - TRBD2 TRBV4-3
CASSFFPGQGGEQYF TGTGCCAGCAGCTTTTTCCCGGGACAGGGGGGCGAGCAGTACTTC TRBJ2-7 - TRBD1 TRBV7-9
CASSIRTGAQETQYF TGTGCCAGTAGTATACGGACAGGGGCCCAAGAGACCCAGTACTTC TRBJ2-5 - TRBD1 TRBV19
CASSEFAGESSYEQYF TGTGCCAGCAGTGAATTTGCGGGGGAGAGCTCCTACGAGCAGTACTTC TRBJ2-7 once TRBD2 TRBV2
CASSDRTGATEAFF TGTGCCAGTAGCGATAGGACAGGGGCCACTGAAGCTTTCTTT TRBJ1-1 - TRBD1 TRBV19
CASSVRGDENGYTF TGTGCCAGCAGCGTACGAGGGGATGAGAATGGCTACACCTTC TRBJ1-2 - - TRBV9
CASSLEGLAKNEQYF TGCGCCAGCAGCTTGGAGGGACTAGCGAAAAACGAGCAGTACTTC TRBJ2-7 - TRBD2 TRBV5-1
CASSYRQFQPQHF TGTGCCAGCAGTTATAGGCAGTTTCAGCCCCAGCATTTT TRBJ1-5 - - TRBV6-6
CASNRFDRGNQPQHF TGTGCCAGCAATCGCTTCGACAGGGGGAATCAGCCCCAGCATTTT TRBJ1-5 - TRBD1 TRBV2
CASSFGRTSGRAGYTDTQYF TGCGCCAGCAGCTTTGGGAGGACTAGCGGGAGGGCCGGGTACACAGATACGCAGTATTTT TRBJ2-3 - TRBD2 TRBV5-1
CASSYVSRGSFEQYF TGTGCCAGCAGTTACGTCAGCAGGGGGTCATTCGAGCAGTACTTC TRBJ2-7 - TRBD1 TRBV6-5
CASSRQGNQPQHF TGTGCCAGCAGTCGACAGGGGAATCAGCCCCAGCATTTT TRBJ1-5 - TRBD1 TRBV7-8
CASSFRQAPNYGYTF TGTGCCAGCAGCTTCCGGCAGGCCCCTAACTATGGCTACACCTTC TRBJ1-2 - - TRBV7-6
CASSLNPSYGYTF TGTGCCAGCAGTCTTAACCCTTCCTATGGCTACACCTTC TRBJ1-2 - - TRBV9
CASSPGGSVTSTDTQYF TGTGCCAGCAGCCCGGGCGGTAGCGTAACTAGCACAGATACGCAGTATTTT TRBJ2-3 few - TRBV5-4